The rows below give T cell receptor beta chains drawn from one sample of a study of shared clonotypes between healthy human individuals. Assay: immunoSEQ multiplex PCR; the TCRdb copy retains only in-frame clones and omits some. The sample records about 980,000 clones, 60% to 85% being singletons. The sequencing input was memory CD4+ T cells sorted from blood. The receptor set was obtained from a man aged 18 to 29 in good health. Each CDR3 is given with its conserved first and last residue. The D gene is left open where the match is weak. Size values are once, few and many counts, or a class for expanded clones, and some rows have none.

J: TRBJ1-2; size: many; D: TRBD1; V: TRBV30; DNA: TGTGCCTGGTGGGGACAGGAGGTTGGCTACACCTTC; CDR3: CAWWGQEVGYTF
J: TRBJ1-5; size: few; D: .; V: TRBV19; DNA: TGTGCCAGCACCGCAGACTCCCCGGCATCGTATAGCAATCAGCCCCAGCATTTT; CDR3: CASTADSPASYSNQPQHF
J: TRBJ1-2; size: once; D: .; V: TRBV18; DNA: TGTGCCAGCTCACCACAGGCAGGGGTAACTAACTATGGCTACACCTTC; CDR3: CASSPQAGVTNYGYTF
J: TRBJ2-2; size: few; D: TRBD1; V: TRBV27; DNA: TGTGCCAGCAGTCGACAGGGGGCAGTCGGGGAGCTGTTTTTT; CDR3: CASSRQGAVGELFF
J: TRBJ2-7; size: few; D: .; V: TRBV27; DNA: TGTGCCAGCGCCGCCGGCAGGGGCCTGACCTACGAGCAGTACTTC; CDR3: CASAAGRGLTYEQYF
J: TRBJ2-7; size: .; D: TRBD2; V: TRBV10-3; DNA: TGTGCCATCAGATCAAGCGGGGGGGTTTGGGAGCAGTACTTC; CDR3: CAIRSSGGVWEQYF
J: TRBJ2-3; size: .; D: .; V: TRBV20-1; DNA: TGCAGTGCGGTTAGCGAGGAGGAGCAGTATTTT; CDR3: CSAVSEEEQYF
J: TRBJ2-1; size: .; D: .; V: TRBV13; DNA: TGTGCCAGCACTCGTCGCGGGACCTCCTACAATGAGCAGTTCTTC; CDR3: CASTRRGTSYNEQFF
J: TRBJ2-3; size: many; D: .; V: TRBV5-6; DNA: TGTGCCAGCAGCTCCGGGATCCTAGCGACAGATACGCAGTATTTT; CDR3: CASSSGILATDTQYF
J: TRBJ2-7; size: .; D: .; V: TRBV5-6; DNA: TGTGCCAGCAGCCGGGTAGCGAACTACGAGCAGTACTTC; CDR3: CASSRVANYEQYF
J: TRBJ1-2; size: .; D: TRBD1; V: TRBV7-2; DNA: TGTGCCAGCAGCCCTAGTGGGGACAGGGCCTATGGCTACACCTTC; CDR3: CASSPSGDRAYGYTF
J: TRBJ2-7; size: once; D: .; V: TRBV6-1; DNA: TGTGCCAGCAGTGGGTCCGTGTTTGGCGAGCAGTACTTC; CDR3: CASSGSVFGEQYF
J: TRBJ2-7; size: once; D: TRBD1; V: TRBV10-3; DNA: TGTGCCATCAGCTCCGGACAGGGCCCCTACGAGCAGTACTTC; CDR3: CAISSGQGPYEQYF
J: TRBJ2-7; size: once; D: .; V: TRBV5-1; DNA: TGCGCCAGCAGCTTGGACGGGGGTTACCCTTCGAGGCAGTACTTC; CDR3: CASSLDGGYPSRQYF
J: TRBJ1-1; size: .; D: .; V: TRBV29-1; DNA: TGCAGCGTTGAACCGCTAATGAACACTGAAGCTTTCTTT; CDR3: CSVEPLMNTEAFF
J: TRBJ2-2; size: .; D: .; V: TRBV25-1; DNA: TGTGCCAGCAGTGAAATGGGTTCGGCGGGGCCCCACACCGGGGAGCTGTTTTTT; CDR3: CASSEMGSAGPHTGELFF
J: TRBJ2-7; size: .; D: .; V: TRBV18; DNA: TGTGCCAGCTCACCCTTCACGTTGAGGGCGGACGAGCAGTACTTC; CDR3: CASSPFTLRADEQYF
J: TRBJ2-7; size: .; D: TRBD1; V: TRBV18; DNA: TGTGCCAGCTCGGGGGACAGATCCTACGAGCAGTACTTC; CDR3: CASSGDRSYEQYF
J: TRBJ2-5; size: .; D: TRBD2; V: TRBV2; DNA: TGTGCCAGCAGTGCGAATCCGGGGGGGAGGGAGACCCAGTACTTC; CDR3: CASSANPGGRETQYF